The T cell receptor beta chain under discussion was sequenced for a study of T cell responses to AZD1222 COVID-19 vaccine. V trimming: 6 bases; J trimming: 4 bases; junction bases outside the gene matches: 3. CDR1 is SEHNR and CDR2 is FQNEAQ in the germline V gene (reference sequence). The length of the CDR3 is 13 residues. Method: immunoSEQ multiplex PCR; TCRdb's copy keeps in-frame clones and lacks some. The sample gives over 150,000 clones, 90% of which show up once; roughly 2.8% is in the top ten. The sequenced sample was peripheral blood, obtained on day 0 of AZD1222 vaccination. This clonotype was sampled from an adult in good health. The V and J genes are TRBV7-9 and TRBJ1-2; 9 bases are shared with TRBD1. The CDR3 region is CASRGQGPYGYTF. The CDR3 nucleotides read TGTGCCAGCAGAGGACAGGGGCCCTATGGCTACACCTTC. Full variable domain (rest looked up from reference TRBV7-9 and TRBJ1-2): DTGVSQNPRHKITKRGQNVTFRCDPISEHNRLYWYRQTLGQGPEFLTYFQNEAQLEKSRLLSDRFSAERPKGSFSTLEIQRTEQGDSAMYLCASRGQGPYGYTFGSGTRLTVV.